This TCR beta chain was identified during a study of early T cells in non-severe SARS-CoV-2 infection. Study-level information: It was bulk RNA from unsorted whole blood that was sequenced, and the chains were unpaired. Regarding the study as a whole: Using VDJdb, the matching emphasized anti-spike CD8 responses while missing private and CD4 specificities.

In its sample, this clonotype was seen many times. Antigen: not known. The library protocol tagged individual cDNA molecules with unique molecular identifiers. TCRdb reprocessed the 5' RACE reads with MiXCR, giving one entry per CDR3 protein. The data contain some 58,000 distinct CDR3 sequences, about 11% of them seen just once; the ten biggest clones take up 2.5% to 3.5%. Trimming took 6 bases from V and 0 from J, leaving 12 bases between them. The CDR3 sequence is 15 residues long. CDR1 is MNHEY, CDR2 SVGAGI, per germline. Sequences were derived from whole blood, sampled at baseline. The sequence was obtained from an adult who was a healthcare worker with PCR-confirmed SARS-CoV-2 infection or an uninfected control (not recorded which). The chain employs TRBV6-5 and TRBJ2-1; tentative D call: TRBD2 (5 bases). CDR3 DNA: TGTGCCAGCAGCTCGCCGGGGTACTCCTACAATGAGCAGTTCTTC. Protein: CASSSPGYSYNEQFF.